Described below is a single T cell receptor (beta chain) sequence and its context. Its antigen remains unidentified. The read ends 3 residues shy of where the CDR3 ends; the end is completed using the germline J gene. TCR beta CDR3 regions were amplified by multiplex PCR using the immunoSEQ assay from an average of about 1,200 ng genomic DNA per sample. To correct primer bias, the assay used a complete synthetic TCR repertoire to set an amplification baseline. The amplicons were sequenced on the Illumina platform. In the paper's pipeline: Error correction of the sequences involved clustering with frequency ratios plus a modified nearest-neighbor algorithm, after which the sequences were analyzed in the immunoSEQ Analyzer using IMGT gene definitions. At each rarefaction depth, TCR richness and evenness were averaged across 20 rarefaction repeats, and any sample with fewer sequences than the depth was left out. Wilcoxon rank sum tests with FDR correction were used to compare relative abundances of V, D and J genes between the groups. In the blinded duplicates, the intraclass correlation was less than 97% for TCR richness and averaged about 80% across 65 to 75 gene segments. As stored in TCRdb, this immuneACCESS dataset retains in-frame rearrangements with V and J assigned. A fraction of the clones does not appear; measured against another copy, unresolved V genes explain less than half of the discrepancy, and the remainder lacks a known reason. V and J calls and clone size come straight from that table; D and trimming were deduced from the DNA. The sample table gives about 48,000 clones. Roughly 1.6% of the sample is taken by the ten largest.

The data were taken from a study of T cells in women clearing cervical HPV infection (dated by TCRdb to 2016 to 2019). For the wider study: The cases were 20 to 25 women with histologically confirmed HPV16-related CIN3 or worse, and 2 of these cases were invasive cancers. Controls were 25 women whose single incident HPV16 infection cleared within 12 months without precancer or cancer developing. Blood from cases was drawn at the visit where the lesion was first identified, while blood from controls was drawn once the infection was no longer detected. Among cases, blood sampling occurred a median of roughly 160 days after lesion detection, with an interquartile range of about 90 to 230 days. Because only a few women had HLA typing data, the possibility that HLA type acted as a confounder could not be ruled out. An exploratory proof-of-principle case-control study, nested within the Guanacaste HPV Natural History Study in Costa Rica, was conducted to compare TCR repertoires across cervical HPV16 outcomes. Cases and controls were matched on year of sample collection and on age within five years. Cases had a median age of roughly 35 years compared with 38 for controls, and baseline characteristics showed no significant differences between the groups. In the parent cohort, around 9,500 women aged 18 or older were enrolled in Guanacaste, Costa Rica, during 1993 to 1994 and were followed for more than 6 years. Five blinded duplicates per group were added as quality controls, so that about 60 samples were obtained: some 50 participants and 10 replicates.

Results and caveats for the whole study, not just this receptor: Random forest classifiers combining richness and V gene abundances distinguished cases from controls with an estimated AUC of approximately 0.8. T-cell numbers per sample were unknown, so richness differences could reflect varying T-cell content rather than repertoire biology. Whether associations preceded infection or resulted from infection could not be shown with the cross-sectional design, and effector/memory subsets and HPV-specific T cells were not isolated. TRBV6-7 relative abundance was lower in cases than in controls (roughly 0.11% versus 0.16%; Bonferroni P = 0.0008). TCR repertoire richness was significantly higher in CIN3+ cases than in controls across sequencing depths, while evenness did not differ.

V is cut back by 0 bases and J by 8 bases, with 6 bases in the junction unmatched. The CDR3 measures 15 amino acids from cysteine to phenylalanine. Part of the CDR3 DNA is given, 36 bases translated from base 1. The germline V gene sets CDR1 to SGHRS and CDR2 to YFSETQ. Every participant had a single incident cervical HPV16 infection, and prevalent HPV16 infections were excluded. Cervical HPV DNA was detected by MY09/MY11 PCR and genotyped by dot-blot hybridization. Approximately 15 mL of heparinized blood were centrifuged, and the buffy coat was aliquoted, frozen at -30°C, then stored at -80°C. QIAGEN kits were used to extract genomic DNA from the buffy coat specimens.

Sequencing was carried out using blood buffy coat. This receptor was obtained from a woman aged 18 to 75 with a cervical HPV16 infection that either progressed to CIN3+ or cleared (not recorded which). The rearrangement combines TRBV5-1 with TRBJ2-1; TRBD2 matches 9 bases in the middle. For the CDR3, the sequence is CASSLELAGKDEQFF. The part of the CDR3 DNA that was read is TGCGCCAGCAGCTTGGAGCTAGCGGGAAAGGATGAG.